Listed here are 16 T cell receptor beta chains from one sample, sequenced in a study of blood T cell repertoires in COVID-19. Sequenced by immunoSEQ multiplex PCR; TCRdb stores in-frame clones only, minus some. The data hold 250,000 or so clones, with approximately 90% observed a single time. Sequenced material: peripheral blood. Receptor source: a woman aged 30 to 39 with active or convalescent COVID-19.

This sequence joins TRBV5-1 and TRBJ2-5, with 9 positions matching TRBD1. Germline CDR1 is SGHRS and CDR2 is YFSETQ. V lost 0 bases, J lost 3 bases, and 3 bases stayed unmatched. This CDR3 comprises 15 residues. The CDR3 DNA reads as TGCGCCAGCAGCTTGGCCGGACAGGGGAAAGAGACCCAGTACTTC. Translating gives CASSLAGQGKETQYF. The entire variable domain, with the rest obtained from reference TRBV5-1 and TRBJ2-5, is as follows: KAGVTQTPRYLIKTRGQQVTLSCSPISGHRSVSWYQQTPGQGLQFLFEYFSETQRNKGNFPGRFSGRQFSNSRSEMNVSTLELGDSALYLCASSLAGQGKETQYFGPGTRLLVL.

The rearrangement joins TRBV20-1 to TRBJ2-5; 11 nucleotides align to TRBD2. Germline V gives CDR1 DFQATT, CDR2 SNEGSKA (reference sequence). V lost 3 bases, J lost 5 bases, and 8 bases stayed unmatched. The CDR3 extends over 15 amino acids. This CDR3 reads CSASTSGGKGETQYF. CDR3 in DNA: TGCAGTGCTAGTACTAGCGGGGGAAAGGGCGAGACCCAGTACTTC.

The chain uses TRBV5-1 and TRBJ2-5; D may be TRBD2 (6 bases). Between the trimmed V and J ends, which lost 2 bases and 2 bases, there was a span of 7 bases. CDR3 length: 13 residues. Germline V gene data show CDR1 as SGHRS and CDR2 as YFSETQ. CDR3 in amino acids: CASSFGTQETQYF. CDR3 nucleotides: TGCGCCAGCAGCTTCGGGACTCAAGAGACCCAGTACTTC.

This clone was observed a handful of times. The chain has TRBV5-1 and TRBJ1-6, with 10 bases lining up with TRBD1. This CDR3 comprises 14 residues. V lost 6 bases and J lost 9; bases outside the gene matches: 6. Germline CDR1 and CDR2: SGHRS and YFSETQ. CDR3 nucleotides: TGCGCCAGCACTGAGACAGGGGGCTTTTCACCCCTCCACTTT. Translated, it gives CASTETGGFSPLHF.

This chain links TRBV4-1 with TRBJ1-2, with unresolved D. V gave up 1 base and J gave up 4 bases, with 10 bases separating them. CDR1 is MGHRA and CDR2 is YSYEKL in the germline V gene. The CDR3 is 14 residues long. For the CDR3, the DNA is TGCGCCAGCAGCCAAGGGGAGTGGGGCTATGGCTACACCTTC. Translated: CASSQGEWGYGYTF.

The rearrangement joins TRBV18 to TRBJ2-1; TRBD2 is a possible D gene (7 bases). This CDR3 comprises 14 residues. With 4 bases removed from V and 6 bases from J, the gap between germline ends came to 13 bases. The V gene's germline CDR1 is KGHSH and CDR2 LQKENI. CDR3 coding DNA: TGTGCCAGCTCACTGGGCGGGGGCTCCAATGAGCAGTTCTTC. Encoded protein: CASSLGGGSNEQFF.

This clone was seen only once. CDR3 DNA: TGTGCCAGCAGCTTAGATACGGACACTGAAGCTTTCTTT. Translating gives CASSLDTDTEAFF. The chain links TRBV11-2 to TRBJ1-1, with no clear D. With 0 bases removed from V and 3 bases from J, the gap between germline ends came to 5 bases. Germline-derived CDR1 and CDR2 are SGHAT and FQNNGV. The CDR3 spans 13 residues.

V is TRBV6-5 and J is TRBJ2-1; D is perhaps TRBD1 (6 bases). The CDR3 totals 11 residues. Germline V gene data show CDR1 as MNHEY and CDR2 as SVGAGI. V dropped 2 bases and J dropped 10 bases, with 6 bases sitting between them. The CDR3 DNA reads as TGTGCCAGCAGTTACGGACAGGAGCAGTTCTTC. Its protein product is CASSYGQEQFF.

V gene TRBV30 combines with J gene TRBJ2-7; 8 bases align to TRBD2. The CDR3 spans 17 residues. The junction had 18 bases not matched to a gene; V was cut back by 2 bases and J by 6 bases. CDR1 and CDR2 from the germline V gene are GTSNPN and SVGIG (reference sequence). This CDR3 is CAWSLPNLAGRPSEQYF. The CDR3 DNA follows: TGTGCCTGGAGTTTGCCCAATTTAGCGGGGAGGCCCAGCGAGCAGTACTTC. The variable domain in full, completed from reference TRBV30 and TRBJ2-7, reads SQTIHQWPATLVQPVGSPLSLECTVEGTSNPNLYWYRQAAGRGLQLLFYSVGIGQISSEVPQNLSASRPQDRQFILSSKKLLLSDSGFYLCAWSLPNLAGRPSEQYFGPGTRLTVT.

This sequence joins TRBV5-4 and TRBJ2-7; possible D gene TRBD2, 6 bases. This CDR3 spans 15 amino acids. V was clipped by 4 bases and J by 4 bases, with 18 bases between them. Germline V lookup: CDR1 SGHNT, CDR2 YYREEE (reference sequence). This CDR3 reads CASSPSGGVSYEQYF. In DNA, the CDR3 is TGTGCCAGCAGCCCCTCAGGCGGGGTGTCGTACGAGCAGTACTTC.

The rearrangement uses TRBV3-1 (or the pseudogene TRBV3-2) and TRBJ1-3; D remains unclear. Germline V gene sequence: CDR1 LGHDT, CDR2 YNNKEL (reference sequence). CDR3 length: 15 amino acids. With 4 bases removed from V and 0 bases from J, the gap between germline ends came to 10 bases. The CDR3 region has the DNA TGTGCCAGCAGCCGACCAGCTAGCTCTGGAAACACCATATATTTT. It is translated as CASSRPASSGNTIYF.

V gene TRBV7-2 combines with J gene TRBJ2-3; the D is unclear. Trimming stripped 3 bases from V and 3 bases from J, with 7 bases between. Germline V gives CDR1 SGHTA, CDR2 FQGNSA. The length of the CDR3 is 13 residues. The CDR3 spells CASSFGPTDTQYF. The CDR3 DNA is TGTGCCAGCAGCTTTGGGCCGACAGATACGCAGTATTTT. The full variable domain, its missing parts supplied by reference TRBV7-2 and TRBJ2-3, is GAGVSQSPSNKVTEKGKDVELRCDPISGHTALYWYRQSLGQGLEFLIYFQGNSAPDKSGLPSDRFSAERTGGSVSTLTIQRTQQEDSAVYLCASSFGPTDTQYFGPGTRLTVL.

CDR3 region: CASWRTGGYGYTF. CDR3 DNA: TGTGCCTCTTGGAGGACAGGTGGATATGGCTACACCTTC. The chain has TRBV30 and TRBJ1-2; the match to TRBD1 covers 7 bases. V dropped 7 bases and J dropped 5; count of bases not matched to a gene: 10. CDR3 length equals 13 residues. Looked up from germline, CDR1 is GTSNPN and CDR2 is SVGIG (reference sequence).

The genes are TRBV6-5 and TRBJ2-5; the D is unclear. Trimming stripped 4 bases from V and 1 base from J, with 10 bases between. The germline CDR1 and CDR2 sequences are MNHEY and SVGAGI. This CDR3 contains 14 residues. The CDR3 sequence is CASSSPGSQETQYF. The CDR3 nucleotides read TGTGCCAGCAGTTCTCCCGGGTCCCAAGAGACCCAGTACTTC.

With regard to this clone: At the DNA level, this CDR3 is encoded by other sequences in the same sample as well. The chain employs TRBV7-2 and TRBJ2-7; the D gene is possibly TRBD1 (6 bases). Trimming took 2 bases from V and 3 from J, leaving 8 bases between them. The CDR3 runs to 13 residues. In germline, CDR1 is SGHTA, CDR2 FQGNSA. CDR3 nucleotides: TGTGCCAGCAGCTTAACAGGGTACTACGAGCAGTACTTC. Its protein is CASSLTGYYEQYF.

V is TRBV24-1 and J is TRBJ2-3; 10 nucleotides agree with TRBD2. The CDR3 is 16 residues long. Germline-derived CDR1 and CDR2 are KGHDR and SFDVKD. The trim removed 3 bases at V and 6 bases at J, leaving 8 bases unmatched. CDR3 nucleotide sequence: TGTGCCACCAGTGATAAAGCGGGGGGGCTGGGCGATACGCAGTATTTT. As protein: CATSDKAGGLGDTQYF.